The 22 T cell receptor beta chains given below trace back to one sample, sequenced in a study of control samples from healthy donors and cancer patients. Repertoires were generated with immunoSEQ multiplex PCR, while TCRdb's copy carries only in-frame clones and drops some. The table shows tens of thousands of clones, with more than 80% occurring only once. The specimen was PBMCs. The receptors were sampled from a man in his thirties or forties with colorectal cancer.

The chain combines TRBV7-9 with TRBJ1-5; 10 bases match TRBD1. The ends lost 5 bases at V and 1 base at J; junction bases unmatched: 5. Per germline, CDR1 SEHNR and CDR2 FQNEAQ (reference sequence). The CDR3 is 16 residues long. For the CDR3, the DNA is TGTGCCAGCAGCCAGACAGGGGGCCTAAGCAATCAGCCCCAGCATTTT. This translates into CASSQTGGLSNQPQHF. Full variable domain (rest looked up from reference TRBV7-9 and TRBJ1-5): DTGVSQNPRHKITKRGQNVTFRCDPISEHNRLYWYRQTLGQGPEFLTYFQNEAQLEKSRLLSDRFSAERPKGSFSTLEIQRTEQGDSAMYLCASSQTGGLSNQPQHFGDGTRLSIL.

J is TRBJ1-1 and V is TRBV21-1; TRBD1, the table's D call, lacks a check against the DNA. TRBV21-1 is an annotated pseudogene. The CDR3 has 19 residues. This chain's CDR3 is CASSRRSRGGVVIYAEAFF. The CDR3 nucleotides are TGTGCCAGCAGCAGACGTTCCAGGGGTGGAGTGGTTATCTACGCTGAAGCTTTCTTT.

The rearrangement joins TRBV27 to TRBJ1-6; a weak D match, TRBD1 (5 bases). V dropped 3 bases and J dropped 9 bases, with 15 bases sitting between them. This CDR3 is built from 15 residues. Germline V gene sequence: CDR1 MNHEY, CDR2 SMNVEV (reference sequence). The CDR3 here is CASSFTGPRVSPLHF. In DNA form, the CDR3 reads TGTGCCAGCAGTTTCACGGGGCCGCGCGTTTCACCCCTCCACTTT.

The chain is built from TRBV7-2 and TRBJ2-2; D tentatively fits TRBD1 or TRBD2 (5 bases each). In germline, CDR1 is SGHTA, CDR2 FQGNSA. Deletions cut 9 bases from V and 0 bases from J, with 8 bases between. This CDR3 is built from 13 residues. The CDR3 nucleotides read TGTGCCAGTAGAGGGGCGAACACCGGGGAGCTGTTTTTT. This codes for CASRGANTGELFF. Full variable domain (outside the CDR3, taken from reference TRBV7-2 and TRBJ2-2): GAGVSQSPSNKVTEKGKDVELRCDPISGHTALYWYRQSLGQGLEFLIYFQGNSAPDKSGLPSDRFSAERTGGSVSTLTIQRTQQEDSAVYLCASRGANTGELFFGEGSRLTVL.

The CDR3 nucleotides are TGTGCCAGCAGCCGAATAGGGGGGAGAGCTAACTATGGCTACACCTTC. Translated: CASSRIGGRANYGYTF. The rearrangement uses TRBV3-1 (or the pseudogene TRBV3-2) and TRBJ1-2; a weak D match, TRBD1 (6 bases). Germline V gives CDR1 LGHDT, CDR2 YNNKEL (reference sequence). CDR3 length equals 16 residues. Trimming left V 4 bases short and J 0 bases short, with 15 bases between.

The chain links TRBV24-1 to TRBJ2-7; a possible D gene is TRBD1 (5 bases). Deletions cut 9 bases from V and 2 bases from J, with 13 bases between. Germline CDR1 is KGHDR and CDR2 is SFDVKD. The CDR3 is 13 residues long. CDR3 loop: CATGADGTYEQYF. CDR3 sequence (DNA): TGTGCCACCGGGGCGGACGGTACCTACGAGCAGTACTTC.

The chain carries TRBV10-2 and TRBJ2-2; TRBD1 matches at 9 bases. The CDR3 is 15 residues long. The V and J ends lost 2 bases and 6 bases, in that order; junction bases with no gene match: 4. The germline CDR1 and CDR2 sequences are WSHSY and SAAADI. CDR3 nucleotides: TGCGCCAGCAGTGAGACAGGGGGCGCCTCCGGGGAGCTGTTTTTT. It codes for CASSETGGASGELFF.

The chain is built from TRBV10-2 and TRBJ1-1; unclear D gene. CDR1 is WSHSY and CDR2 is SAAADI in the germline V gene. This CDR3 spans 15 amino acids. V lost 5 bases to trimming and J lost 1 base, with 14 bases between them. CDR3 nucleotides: TGCGCCAGCAGTTTCGTAGGCAGATCGAACACTGAAGCTTTCTTT. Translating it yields CASSFVGRSNTEAFF.

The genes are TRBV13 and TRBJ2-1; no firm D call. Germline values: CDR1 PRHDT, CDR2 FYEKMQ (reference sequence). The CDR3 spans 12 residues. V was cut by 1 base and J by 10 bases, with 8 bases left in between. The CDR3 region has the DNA TGTGCCAGCAGCTTAGTCGGATTAGAGCAGTTCTTC. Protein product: CASSLVGLEQFF.

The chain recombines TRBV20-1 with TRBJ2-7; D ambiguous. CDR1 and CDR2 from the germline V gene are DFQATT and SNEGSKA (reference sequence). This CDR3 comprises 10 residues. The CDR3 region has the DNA TGCAGGGGGATCTCCTACGAGCAGTACGTC. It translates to CRGISYEQYV.

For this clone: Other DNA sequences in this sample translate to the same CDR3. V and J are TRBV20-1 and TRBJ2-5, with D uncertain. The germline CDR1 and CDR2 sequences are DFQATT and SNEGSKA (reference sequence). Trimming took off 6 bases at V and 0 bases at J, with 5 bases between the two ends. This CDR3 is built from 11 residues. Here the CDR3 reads CSAQYQETQYF. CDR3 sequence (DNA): TGCAGTGCGCAGTACCAAGAGACCCAGTACTTC.

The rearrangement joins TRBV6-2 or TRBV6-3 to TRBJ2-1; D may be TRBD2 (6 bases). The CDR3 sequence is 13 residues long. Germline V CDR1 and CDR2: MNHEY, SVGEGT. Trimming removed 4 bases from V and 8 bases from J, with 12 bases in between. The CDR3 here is CASSSLRRDEQFF. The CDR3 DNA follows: TGTGCCAGCAGTTCCCTTCGGAGGGATGAGCAGTTCTTC.

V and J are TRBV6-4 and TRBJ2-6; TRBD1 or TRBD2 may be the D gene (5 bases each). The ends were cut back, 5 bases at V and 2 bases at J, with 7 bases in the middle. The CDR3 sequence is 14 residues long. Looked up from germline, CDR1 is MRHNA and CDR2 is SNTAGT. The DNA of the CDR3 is TGTGCCAGCAGTTGGGACGCTGGGGCCAACGTCCTGACTTTC. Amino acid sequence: CASSWDAGANVLTF.

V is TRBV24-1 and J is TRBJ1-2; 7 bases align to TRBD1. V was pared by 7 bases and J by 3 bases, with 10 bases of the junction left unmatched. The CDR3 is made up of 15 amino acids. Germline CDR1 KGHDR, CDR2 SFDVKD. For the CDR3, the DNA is TGTGCCACCAGCGCCCCGGAGGGGGCCTACTATGGCTACACCTTC. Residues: CATSAPEGAYYGYTF.

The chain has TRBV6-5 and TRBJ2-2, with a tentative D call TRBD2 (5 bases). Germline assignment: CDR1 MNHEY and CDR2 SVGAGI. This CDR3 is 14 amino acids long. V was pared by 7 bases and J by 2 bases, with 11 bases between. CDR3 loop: CASKRAGNTGELFF. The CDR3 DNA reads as TGTGCCAGCAAAAGGGCGGGCAACACCGGGGAGCTGTTTTTT.

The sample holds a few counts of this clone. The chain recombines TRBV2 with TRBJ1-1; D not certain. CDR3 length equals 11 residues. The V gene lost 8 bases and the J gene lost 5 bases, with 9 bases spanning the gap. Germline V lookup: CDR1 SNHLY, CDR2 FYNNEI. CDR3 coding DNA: TGTGCCAGCCTACCGGAAACTGAAGCTTTCTTT. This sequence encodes CASLPETEAFF.

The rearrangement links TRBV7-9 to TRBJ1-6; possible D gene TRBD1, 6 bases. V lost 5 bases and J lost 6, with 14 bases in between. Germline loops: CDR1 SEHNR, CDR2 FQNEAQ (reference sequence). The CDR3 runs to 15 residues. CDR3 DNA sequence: TGTGCCAGCAGCCCCCAGGGGCGACCTAATTCACCCCTCCACTTT. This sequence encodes CASSPQGRPNSPLHF. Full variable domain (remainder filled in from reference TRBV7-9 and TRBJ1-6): DTGVSQNPRHKITKRGQNVTFRCDPISEHNRLYWYRQTLGQGPEFLTYFQNEAQLEKSRLLSDRFSAERPKGSFSTLEIQRTEQGDSAMYLCASSPQGRPNSPLHFGNGTRLTVT.

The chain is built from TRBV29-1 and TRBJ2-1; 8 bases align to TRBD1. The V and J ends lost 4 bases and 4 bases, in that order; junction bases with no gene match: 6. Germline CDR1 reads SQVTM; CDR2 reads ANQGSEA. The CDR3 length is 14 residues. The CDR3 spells CSVGSRGLYNEQFF. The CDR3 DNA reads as TGCAGCGTTGGTAGCAGGGGGCTTTACAATGAGCAGTTCTTC.

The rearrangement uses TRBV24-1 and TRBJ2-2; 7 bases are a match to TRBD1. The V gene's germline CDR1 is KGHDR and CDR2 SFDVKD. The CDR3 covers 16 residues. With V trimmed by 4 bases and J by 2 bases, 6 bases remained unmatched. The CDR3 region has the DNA TGTGCCACCAGTGACCTCGGGACAGCCAACACCGGGGAGCTGTTTTTT. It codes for CATSDLGTANTGELFF.

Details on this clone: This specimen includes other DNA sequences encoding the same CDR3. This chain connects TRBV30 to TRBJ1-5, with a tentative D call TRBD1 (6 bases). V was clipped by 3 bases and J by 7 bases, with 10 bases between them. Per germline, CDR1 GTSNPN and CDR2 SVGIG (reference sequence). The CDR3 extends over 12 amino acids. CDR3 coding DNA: TGTGCCTGGAGCTTTCAGGGGCAGCCCCAGCATTTT. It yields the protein CAWSFQGQPQHF.

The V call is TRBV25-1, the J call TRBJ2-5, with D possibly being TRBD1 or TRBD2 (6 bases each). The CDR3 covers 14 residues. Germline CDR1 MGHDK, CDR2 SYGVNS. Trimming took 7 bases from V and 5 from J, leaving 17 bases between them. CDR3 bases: TGTGCCAGCACCGGGGGCCCCTCGAGGGAGACCCAGTACTTC. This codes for CASTGGPSRETQYF.

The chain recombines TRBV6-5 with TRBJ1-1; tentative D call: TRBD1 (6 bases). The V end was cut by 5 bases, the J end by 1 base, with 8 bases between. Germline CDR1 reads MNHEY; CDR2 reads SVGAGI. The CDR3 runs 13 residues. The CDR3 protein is CASSPQGNTEAFF. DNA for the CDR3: TGTGCCAGCAGTCCACAGGGGAACACTGAAGCTTTCTTT.